This entry is about one TCR beta chain. The specificity of this receptor is unknown. The record has no base qualities; no much larger clone is one base away. The method behind the library was the immunoSEQ multiplex PCR assay. In its TCRdb copy, this immuneACCESS table keeps in-frame sequences only and misses some clones. Where compared with another copy, unresolved V genes explain less than half of these, and the others have no known cause. The sample has over 85,000 clones on record, just under 95% of them singletons. The ten largest clones add up to 0.25% of the sample. V is reduced by 2 bases and J by 3 bases, leaving a spacing of 14 bases between them. Via the germline V gene, CDR1 is KGHSH and CDR2 LQKENI. Including cysteine and phenylalanine, the CDR3 has 15 amino acids. The DNA shown is the 45-base CDR3, in frame from base 1. The entry originates in a study of technical replicates of blood from a few donors (dated by TCRdb to about 2017).

The rearranged chain carries TRBV18 and TRBJ2-7, and TRBD2 may be the D gene, going by 5 matching bases. Sequencing was performed on T cells isolated from PBMCs. The sequence derives from a human donor in good health. The CDR3 here reads CASSPKSSGSYEQYF. Here is the DNA: TGTGCCAGCTCACCAAAAAGCTCGGGGAGCTACGAGCAGTACTTC.